The T cell receptor (beta chain) described here comes from a study of control samples from healthy donors and cancer patients. The CDR3 is 17 amino acids. CDR1 and CDR2 (germline): WSHSY, SAAADI. V was shortened by 6 bases and J by 5 bases, with 25 bases between the two germline ends. Some clones are missing from TCRdb's copy, which holds only in-frame ones; the method was immunoSEQ multiplex PCR. The sample shows some 140,000 clones, roughly 92% of them seen only once. The sequence came from a man younger than 40 in good health. The chain joins TRBV10-2 to TRBJ1-2, with D perhaps TRBD1 (6 bases). Material for sequencing was blood. DNA for the CDR3: TGCGCCAGCAGAGCAGATTACACAGGGAATTTTCTTTATGGCTACACCTTC. Translating gives CASRADYTGNFLYGYTF.